Listed below are T cell receptor beta chains from one sample, sequenced in a study of PD-L1 blockade in urothelial cancer. Repertoires were generated with immunoSEQ multiplex PCR, while TCRdb's copy carries only in-frame clones and drops some. The repertoire holds 70,000 to 90,000 clones, about 83% seen once, with approximately 15% in the top ten. The sequencing used PBMCs, collected around atezolizumab (anti-PD-L1) treatment. These receptors all stem from a man in his sixties with urothelial cancer. Each CDR3 is given with its conserved first and last residue. D genes are given only for firm matches. Size values are once, few and many counts, or a class for expanded clones, and some rows have none.

j_call clone_size d_call v_call cdr3_aa cdr3_nt
TRBJ2-3 - TRBD1 TRBV11-2 CASSPTGAPTDTQYF TGTGCCAGCAGCCCGACAGGGGCACCAACAGATACGCAGTATTTT
TRBJ1-5 - - TRBV7-2 CASSLDSTNPGQPQHF TGTGCCAGCAGCTTAGATTCCACGAATCCGGGTCAGCCCCAGCATTTT
TRBJ2-2 - - TRBV10-3 CAIRRVGDKNTGELFF TGTGCCATCCGACGGGTGGGGGACAAGAACACCGGGGAGCTGTTTTTT
TRBJ2-5 - TRBD2 TRBV5-1 CASSSRRGEETQYF TGCGCCAGCAGCTCTAGACGGGGGGAAGAGACCCAGTACTTC
TRBJ2-1 - TRBD1 TRBV7-3 CASSSQGPPYNEQFF TGTGCCAGCAGCTCACAGGGGCCCCCCTACAATGAGCAGTTCTTC
TRBJ2-7 - - TRBV30 CAWIPVGGYEQYF TGTGCCTGGATTCCCGTCGGGGGCTACGAGCAGTACTTC
TRBJ2-3 - - TRBV11-3 CASSLTGTDTQYF TGTGCCAGCAGCTTAACGGGCACAGATACGCAGTATTTT
TRBJ1-1 - TRBD1 TRBV7-2 CASSLRQGWNTEAFF TGTGCCAGCAGCTTAAGACAGGGATGGAACACTGAAGCTTTCTTT
TRBJ1-6 - - TRBV5-8 CASSLEGMNNSPLHF TGTGCCAGCAGCTTGGAGGGGATGAATAATTCACCCCTCCACTTT
TRBJ1-5 - TRBD1 TRBV15 CATAVLGTGSQPQHF TGTGCCACCGCAGTGTTAGGGACAGGGTCTCAGCCCCAGCATTTT
TRBJ1-5 - - TRBV5-8 CASSLLRGNQPQHF TGTGCCAGCAGCCTCCTCAGAGGTAATCAGCCCCAGCATTTT
TRBJ2-2 - - TRBV6-1 CASRVERANTGELFF TGTGCCAGCAGAGTTGAGCGGGCAAACACCGGGGAGCTGTTTTTT
TRBJ1-2 - TRBD1 TRBV7-9 CASSLIAGGNYGYTF TGTGCCAGCAGCTTAATAGCAGGGGGAAACTATGGCTACACCTTC
TRBJ2-5 - TRBD1 TRBV28 CASSATGGRETQYF TGTGCCAGCAGCGCGACAGGGGGCCGGGAGACCCAGTACTTC
TRBJ1-6 once TRBD1 TRBV18 CASSPGQGNSPLHF TGTGCCAGCTCACCGGGACAGGGTAATTCACCCCTCCACTTT
TRBJ2-3 - - TRBV29-1 CSVGGRGRTDTQYF TGCAGCGTTGGGGGTCGTGGGAGGACAGATACGCAGTATTTT
TRBJ2-7 - - TRBV11-2 CASSLTRGATYEQYF TGTGCCAGCAGCTTAACGCGAGGAGCGACCTACGAGCAGTACTTC